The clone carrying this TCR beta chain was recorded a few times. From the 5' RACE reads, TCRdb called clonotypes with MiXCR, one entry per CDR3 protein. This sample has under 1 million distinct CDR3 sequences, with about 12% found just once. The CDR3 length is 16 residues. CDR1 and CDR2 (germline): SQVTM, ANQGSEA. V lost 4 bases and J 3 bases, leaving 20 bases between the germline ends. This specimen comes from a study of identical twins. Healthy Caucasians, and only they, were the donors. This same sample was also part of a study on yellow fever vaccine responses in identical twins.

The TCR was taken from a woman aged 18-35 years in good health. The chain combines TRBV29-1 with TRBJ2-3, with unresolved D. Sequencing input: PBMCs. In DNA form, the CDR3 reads TGCAGCGTTGCCCGTCGATTGGTTATTAAAACAGATACGCAGTATTTT. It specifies CSVARRLVIKTDTQYF.